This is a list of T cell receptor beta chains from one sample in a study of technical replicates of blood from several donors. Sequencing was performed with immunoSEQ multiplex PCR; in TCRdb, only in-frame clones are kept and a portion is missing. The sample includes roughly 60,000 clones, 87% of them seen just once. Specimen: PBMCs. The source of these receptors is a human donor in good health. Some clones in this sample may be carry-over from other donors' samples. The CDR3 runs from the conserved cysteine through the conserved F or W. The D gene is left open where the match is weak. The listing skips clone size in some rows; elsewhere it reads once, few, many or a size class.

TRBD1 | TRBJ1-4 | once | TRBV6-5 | CASKDRDTNEKLFF | TGTGCCAGCAAGGACAGGGACACTAATGAAAAACTGTTTTTT
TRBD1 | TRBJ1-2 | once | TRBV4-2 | CASSQDTGDPQGYTF | TGTGCCAGCAGCCAAGATACAGGGGACCCGCAAGGCTACACCTTC
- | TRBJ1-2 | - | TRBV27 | CASSQGLYGYTF | TGTGCCAGCAGTCAGGGGCTCTATGGCTACACCTTC
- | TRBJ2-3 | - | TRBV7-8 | CASSLGQGYADTQYF | TGTGCCAGCAGCTTAGGGCAGGGTTATGCAGATACGCAGTATTTT
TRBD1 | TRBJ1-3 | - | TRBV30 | CAQQGNSGNTIYF | TGTGCCCAACAGGGGAACTCTGGAAACACCATATATTTT
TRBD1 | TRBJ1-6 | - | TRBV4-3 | CASSQRWDRVLISGSPLHF | TGCGCCAGCAGCCAAAGGTGGGACAGGGTTTTGATCTCTGGTTCACCCCTCCACTTT
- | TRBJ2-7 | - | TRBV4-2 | CASSQEGATSYEQYF | TGTGCCAGCAGCCAAGAGGGGGCCACCTCCTACGAGCAGTACTTC
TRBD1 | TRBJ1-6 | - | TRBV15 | CATSRVQDRNSPLHF | TGTGCCACCAGCAGAGTTCAGGACAGGAATTCACCCCTCCACTTT
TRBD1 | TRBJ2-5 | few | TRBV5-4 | CASSGQGSAETQYF | TGTGCCAGCAGCGGACAGGGGTCAGCGGAGACCCAGTACTTC
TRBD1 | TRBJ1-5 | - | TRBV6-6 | CASSLRQGVQPQHF | TGTGCCAGCAGCCTTCGACAGGGTGTCCAGCCCCAGCATTTT
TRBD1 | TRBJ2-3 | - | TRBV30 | CAWSPGQGDDTQYF | TGTGCCTGGAGTCCGGGACAGGGGGACGATACGCAGTATTTT
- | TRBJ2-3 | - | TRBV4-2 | CASSQELAGVTQYF | TGTGCCAGCAGCCAAGAGCTAGCAGGCGTCACGCAGTATTTT
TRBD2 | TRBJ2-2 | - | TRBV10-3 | CAISLGRAYTGELFF | TGTGCCATCAGTCTCGGGAGGGCCTACACCGGGGAGCTGTTTTTT
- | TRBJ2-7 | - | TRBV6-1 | CASSEAQTQAEQYF | TGTGCCAGCAGTGAAGCGCAGACACAGGCCGAGCAGTACTTC
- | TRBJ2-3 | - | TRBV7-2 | CASSSTAGRTDTQYF | TGTGCCAGCAGCTCCACTGCCGGGAGAACAGATACGCAGTATTTT
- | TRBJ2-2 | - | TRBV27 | CASSLLFESNTGELFF | TGTGCCAGCAGTTTACTTTTCGAGTCCAACACCGGGGAGCTGTTTTTT
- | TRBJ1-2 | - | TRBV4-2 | CASSQDQGTNYGYTF | TGTGCCAGCAGCCAAGATCAGGGAACTAACTATGGCTACACCTTC
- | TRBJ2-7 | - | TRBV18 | CASSPETGSYEQYF | TGTGCCAGCTCACCAGAGACAGGAAGCTACGAGCAGTACTTC
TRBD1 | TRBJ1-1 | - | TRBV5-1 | CASSFDRGFVTEAFF | TGCGCCAGCAGCTTTGACAGGGGGTTTGTCACTGAAGCTTTCTTT
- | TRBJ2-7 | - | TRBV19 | CASSIDGLHEQYF | TGTGCCAGTAGTATAGACGGTCTCCACGAGCAGTACTTC
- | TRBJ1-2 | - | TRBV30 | CAWRYREPAAGYTF | TGTGCCTGGAGGTACCGGGAACCCGCGGCTGGCTACACCTTC
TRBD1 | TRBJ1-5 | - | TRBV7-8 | CASSSSTGVNQPQHF | TGTGCCAGCAGCTCGTCAACAGGGGTGAATCAGCCCCAGCATTTT
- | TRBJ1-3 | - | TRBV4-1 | CASSRGGLVSSGNTIYF | TGCGCCAGCAGCCGTGGGGGCCTTGTGAGCTCTGGAAACACCATATATTTT
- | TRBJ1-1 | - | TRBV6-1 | CASSESAGQTENTEAFF | TGTGCCAGCAGTGAATCCGCAGGACAGACCGAGAACACTGAAGCTTTCTTT
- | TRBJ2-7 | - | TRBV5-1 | CASSLAVEAYEQYF | TGCGCCAGCAGCTTGGCCGTAGAAGCCTACGAGCAGTACTTC
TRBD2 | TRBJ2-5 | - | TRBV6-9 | CASRETRTSGEQETQYF | TGTGCCAGCCGAGAGACCAGGACTAGCGGGGAACAAGAGACCCAGTACTTC
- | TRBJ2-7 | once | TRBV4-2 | CASSKAPGHLYEQYF | TGTGCCAGCAGTAAAGCCCCAGGTCACCTCTACGAGCAGTACTTC
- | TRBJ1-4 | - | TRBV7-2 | CASSFWSQGGEKLFF | TGTGCCAGCAGCTTTTGGTCTCAGGGAGGCGAAAAACTGTTTTTT
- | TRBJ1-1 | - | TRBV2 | CASSQLQGNTEAFF | TGTGCCAGCAGTCAACTCCAGGGGAACACTGAAGCTTTCTTT
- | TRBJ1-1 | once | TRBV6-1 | CASKGDSYTEAFF | TGTGCCAGCAAAGGAGACAGTTACACTGAAGCTTTCTTT
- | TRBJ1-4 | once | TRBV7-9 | CASSPGREYEKLFF | TGTGCCAGCAGCCCGGGGAGGGAATATGAAAAACTGTTTTTT
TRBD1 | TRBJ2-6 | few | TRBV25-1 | CASSAGTARPGANVLTF | TGTGCCAGCAGTGCCGGGACAGCGCGCCCTGGGGCCAACGTCCTGACTTTC
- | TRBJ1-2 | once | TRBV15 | CATSRSTGYGYTF | TGTGCCACCAGCAGGTCTACAGGGTATGGCTACACCTTC
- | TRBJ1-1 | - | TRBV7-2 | CASSRLGRGTEAFF | TGTGCCAGCAGCCGACTTGGGAGGGGGACTGAAGCTTTCTTT
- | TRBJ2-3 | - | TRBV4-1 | CASSQAFPWGGRGGDTQYF | TGCGCCAGCAGCCAAGCCTTCCCTTGGGGCGGGAGAGGGGGAGATACGCAGTATTTT
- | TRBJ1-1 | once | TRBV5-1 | CASLPGNENTEAFF | TGCGCCAGCCTCCCAGGCAACGAGAACACTGAAGCTTTCTTT
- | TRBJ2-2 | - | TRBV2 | CASSERDGGTGELFF | TGTGCCAGCAGTGAAAGAGATGGCGGGACCGGGGAGCTGTTTTTT
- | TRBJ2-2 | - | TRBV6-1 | CASSGDINTGELFF | TGTGCCAGCAGTGGGGACATAAACACCGGGGAGCTGTTTTTT
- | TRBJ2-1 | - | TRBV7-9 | CASSRIRGGARGYNEQFF | TGTGCCAGCAGCCGCATTCGAGGGGGGGCGCGTGGTTACAATGAGCAGTTCTTC
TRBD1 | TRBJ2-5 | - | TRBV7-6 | CASSPQPTGEGTQYF | TGTGCCAGCAGCCCTCAACCGACAGGGGAAGGGACCCAGTACTTC
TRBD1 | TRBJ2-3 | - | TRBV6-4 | CASLTGDGDTQYF | TGTGCCAGCCTGACAGGGGATGGAGATACGCAGTATTTT
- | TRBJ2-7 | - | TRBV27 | CASGLGSREQYF | TGTGCCAGCGGACTCGGTAGCCGCGAGCAGTACTTC
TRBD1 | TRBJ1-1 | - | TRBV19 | CASRYRDSHNTEAFF | TGTGCCAGTAGGTACCGGGACAGCCACAACACTGAAGCTTTCTTT
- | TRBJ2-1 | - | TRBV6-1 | CASSDLRRGYNEQFF | TGTGCCAGCAGTGATCTCCGACGGGGGTACAATGAGCAGTTCTTC
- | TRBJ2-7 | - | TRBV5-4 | CASSYTPTDNYEQYF | TGTGCCAGCAGCTACACTCCGACAGACAACTACGAGCAGTACTTC
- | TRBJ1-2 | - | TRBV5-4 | CASSPARTANYGYTF | TGTGCCAGCAGCCCTGCCCGGACAGCAAACTATGGCTACACCTTC